This T cell receptor beta chain was obtained from a study of shared clonotypes between healthy human individuals. General study points: Large sequencing depth failed to make sorted-subset sequencing complete, rarefaction showed.

It was across several immunoSEQ plates that each subset's genomic DNA was evenly split. The data were produced by immunoSEQ multiplex PCR, yet TCRdb's version contains in-frame clones alone and is incomplete. The table records approximately 2.5 million clones, 93% of them present only once. Healthy HIV-negative adults without recent acute infections or vaccinations served as donors. The CDR3 extends over 16 amino acids. Germline CDR1 SGHNT, CDR2 YYREEE (reference sequence). The V segment lost 4 bases and the J segment 1 base; nucleotides outside the gene matches: 7. Remarks on this clone: The antigen is not known.

The sequenced sample consisted of naive CD4+ T cells from PBMCs. The subset denotes: CD45RA+ positively selected. The chain uses TRBV5-4 and TRBJ2-2; 7 positions agree with TRBD2. The TCR comes from a man aged 18 to 30 in good health. Some clones in this sample may be carry-over from other donors' samples. CDR3 nucleotides: TGTGCCAGCAGCAACGGACTAGTCAGGAACACCGGGGAGCTGTTTTTT. Its translation is CASSNGLVRNTGELFF.